This T cell receptor (beta chain) is drawn from a study of glioma-infiltrating T cells. Whole-study results and caveats: CDR3 overlap between tissue and blood was very small.

The CDR3 length is 12 residues. Germline CDR1 reads KGHDR; CDR2 reads SFDVKD. Using RNA template, CDR3s of TCR alpha and beta were amplified with iRepertoire arm-PCR. MiXCR, applied by TCRdb to the multiplex PCR reads, yields one record per CDR3 protein. The sample carries around 140,000 distinct CDR3 sequences, roughly 43% recorded once. As regards this clonotype: Its antigen is unidentified. Sequence at one end of the junction differs from germline and may be a read error.

Sequencing used glioma tissue, nonneoplastic brain tissue, or PBMCs (not recorded which). This sequence originates from a human donor with low-grade glioma or glioblastoma, undergoing nonglioma brain surgery, or in good health (not recorded which). The genes are TRBV24-1 and TRBJ1-5; D gene ambiguous. The CDR3 DNA reads TGTGCCACCAGTGATTCGGATCAGACCCAGCATTTT. It yields the protein CATSDSDQTQHF.